Each of the 13 T cell receptor beta chains below was sequenced from the same sample in a study of blood T cells in healthy people across ages (dated by TCRdb to the mid-2010s). The method behind the library was 5' RACE. Sequenced using an Illumina HiSeq 2500. The second PCR ran for about 7 to 11 cycles and used a J-beta primer mix along with a sample-barcoded 5' primer. The raw public reads went through TCRdb reprocessing: fastp at Q25, MiXCR clone calling, in-frame beta chains kept. Entries that share a CDR3 protein sequence are merged under the most common genes and DNA. Recorded for this sample are just over 1 million distinct CDR3 sequences; 40% to 55% of them occurred a single time. Of the sample, 18% falls within the top ten clones. The sequenced sample was blood. These receptors all stem from a woman aged 60-75 years in good health.

This chain uses TRBV11-2 with TRBJ2-7; 7 nucleotides agree with TRBD1. The J call may be wrong; the DNA end is better matched by TRBJ2-5. There are 14 residues in the CDR3. Germline CDR1 SGHAT, CDR2 FQNNGV. This CDR3 reads CASSFYRGQETQYF. The CDR3 DNA sequence: TGTGCCAGCAGCTTTTACAGGGGCCAAGAGACCCAGTACTTC.

This clonotype was observed a handful of times. V usage is TRBV5-6 and J usage is TRBJ1-5, with a tentative D call TRBD1 (5 bases). The CDR3 sequence is 16 residues long. Trimming cost V 1 base and J 7 bases, with 18 bases left between them. Germline V gene lookup returns CDR1 SGHDT and CDR2 YYEEEE. The CDR3 loop reads CASSLKARVSPQPQHF. CDR3 nucleotides: TGTGCCAGCAGCTTGAAGGCCAGGGTCTCTCCCCAGCCCCAGCATTTT.

The CDR3 here is CASGYQTVNTEAFF. CDR3 DNA sequence: TGTGCTAGTGGTTATCAGACGGTGAACACTGAAGCTTTCTTT. The chain combines TRBV12-5 with TRBJ1-1; D is uncertain. The germline V gene has CDR1 LGHNT and CDR2 FRNRAP. This CDR3 is built from 14 residues. V shed 4 bases and J shed 0 bases, with 9 bases lying between them.

The chain joins TRBV20-1 to TRBJ2-1, with 12 bases lining up with TRBD2. Trimming removed 0 bases from V and 0 bases from J; junction bases left unmatched: 6. The germline gives CDR1 DFQATT, CDR2 SNEGSKA (reference sequence). The CDR3 is 18 residues long. The CDR3 region has the DNA TGCAGTGCTAGAGATTTCGGACTAGCGGGGAGCTCCTACAATGAGCAGTTCTTC. Its protein is CSARDFGLAGSSYNEQFF.

The chain carries TRBV6-5 and TRBJ2-7; 13 nucleotides match TRBD2. Germline V gene data show CDR1 as MNHEY and CDR2 as SVGAGI. The ends lost 10 bases at V and 1 base at J; junction bases unmatched: 4. This CDR3 contains 14 residues. The CDR3 loop is CATGLAGVSYEQYF. CDR3 sequence (DNA): TGTGCCACCGGACTAGCGGGAGTGTCCTACGAGCAGTACTTC.

This rearrangement joins TRBV7-8 to TRBJ2-3; 7 positions match TRBD1. There are 14 residues in the CDR3. Trimming cost V 5 bases and J 4 bases; bases outside gene matches: 6. CDR1 and CDR2 (germline): SGHVS, FQNEAQ. This CDR3 reads CASSPHRGADTQYF. CDR3 nucleotide sequence: TGTGCCAGCAGCCCTCACAGGGGCGCAGATACGCAGTATTTT.

This chain uses TRBV20-1 with TRBJ2-7, with D possibly being TRBD1 or TRBD2 (5 bases each). Trimming pared 4 bases from V and 0 bases from J, leaving 13 bases between. From germline, CDR1 is DFQATT and CDR2 SNEGSKA (reference sequence). The CDR3 spans 14 residues. CDR3 bases: TGCAGTGCTAACGGGGCCCGTTTCTCCTACGAGCAGTACTTC. This gives the protein CSANGARFSYEQYF.

The chain has TRBV6-1 and TRBJ2-4; D unresolved. Trimming took 4 bases from V and 5 from J, leaving 12 bases between them. From germline, CDR1 is MNHNS and CDR2 SASEGT. The CDR3 runs 14 residues. The CDR3, as DNA: TGTGCCAGCAGTGCCGGAGCGAGCCAAAACATTCAGTACTTC. Translating it yields CASSAGASQNIQYF.

This clonotype was observed a handful of times. The DNA of the CDR3 is TGTGCCAGCAGCCAGAACACCGGGACTACCGAGCAGTTCTTC. Its protein product is CASSQNTGTTEQFF. The rearrangement joins TRBV3-1 to TRBJ2-1; 7 nucleotides match TRBD2. Germline V gene data show CDR1 as LGHDT and CDR2 as YNNKEL (reference sequence). V shed 3 bases, J shed 10 bases, and the junction held 9 bases outside the gene matches. CDR3 length: 14 amino acids.

The J gene is TRBJ2-6, the V gene TRBV6-2 or TRBV6-3; TRBD1 aligns across 8 bases. Germline lookup yields CDR1 MNHEY and CDR2 SVGEGT. The CDR3 consists of 18 residues. The V gene end was trimmed by 2 bases and the J gene end by 0 bases; junction bases not matched to a gene: 6. The CDR3: CASSYPRTGLSGANVLTF. The CDR3 nucleotides are TGTGCCAGCAGTTACCCCAGGACAGGGCTCTCTGGGGCCAACGTCCTGACTTTC.

This clonotype was seen a handful of times. The chain is built from TRBV12-3 or TRBV12-4 and TRBJ2-6; TRBD2 agrees at 11 bases. Germline trimming cut 10 bases from V and 2 bases from J; bases unmatched to any gene: 10. There are 17 residues in the CDR3. CDR3 sequence (DNA): TGTGCCATCTCCCACGGTAGCGGGAGGGCTGGGGCCAACGTCCTGACTTTC. This encodes CAISHGSGRAGANVLTF.

This clonotype occurred once. One end of the junction does not line up with germline, which may come from a read error. The chain is built from TRBV7-9 and TRBJ2-1; the D is unclear. The CDR3 covers 11 residues. Germline V gene lookup returns CDR1 SEHNR and CDR2 FQNEAQ (reference sequence). DNA of the CDR3: TGTGCCGGCAGCTTGGGGAATGAGCAGTTCTTC. Translation gives CAGSLGNEQFF.

This clonotype is a singleton in its sample. V usage is TRBV9 and J usage is TRBJ2-3; D unresolved. The ends were cut back, 7 bases at V and 4 bases at J, with 10 bases in the middle. Germline loops: CDR1 SGDLS, CDR2 YYNGEE. The CDR3 length is 12 residues. CDR3: CASGAQADTQYF. The CDR3, as DNA: TGTGCCAGCGGCGCCCAGGCAGATACGCAGTATTTT.